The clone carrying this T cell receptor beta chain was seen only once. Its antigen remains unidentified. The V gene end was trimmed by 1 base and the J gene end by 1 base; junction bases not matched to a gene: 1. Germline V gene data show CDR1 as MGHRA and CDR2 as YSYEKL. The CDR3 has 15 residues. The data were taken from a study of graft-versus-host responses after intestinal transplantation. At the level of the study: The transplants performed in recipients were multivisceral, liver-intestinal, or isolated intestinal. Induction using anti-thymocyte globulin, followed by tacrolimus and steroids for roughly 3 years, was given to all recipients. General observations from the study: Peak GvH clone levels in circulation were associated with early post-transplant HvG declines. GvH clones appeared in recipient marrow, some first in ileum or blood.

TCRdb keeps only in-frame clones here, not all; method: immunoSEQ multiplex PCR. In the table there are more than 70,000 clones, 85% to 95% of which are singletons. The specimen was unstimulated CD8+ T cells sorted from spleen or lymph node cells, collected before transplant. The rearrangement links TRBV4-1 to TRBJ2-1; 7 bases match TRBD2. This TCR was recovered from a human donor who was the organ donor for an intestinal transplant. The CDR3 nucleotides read TGCGCCAGCAGCCAAGGGACTAGATCCTACAATGAGCAGTTCTTC. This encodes CASSQGTRSYNEQFF.